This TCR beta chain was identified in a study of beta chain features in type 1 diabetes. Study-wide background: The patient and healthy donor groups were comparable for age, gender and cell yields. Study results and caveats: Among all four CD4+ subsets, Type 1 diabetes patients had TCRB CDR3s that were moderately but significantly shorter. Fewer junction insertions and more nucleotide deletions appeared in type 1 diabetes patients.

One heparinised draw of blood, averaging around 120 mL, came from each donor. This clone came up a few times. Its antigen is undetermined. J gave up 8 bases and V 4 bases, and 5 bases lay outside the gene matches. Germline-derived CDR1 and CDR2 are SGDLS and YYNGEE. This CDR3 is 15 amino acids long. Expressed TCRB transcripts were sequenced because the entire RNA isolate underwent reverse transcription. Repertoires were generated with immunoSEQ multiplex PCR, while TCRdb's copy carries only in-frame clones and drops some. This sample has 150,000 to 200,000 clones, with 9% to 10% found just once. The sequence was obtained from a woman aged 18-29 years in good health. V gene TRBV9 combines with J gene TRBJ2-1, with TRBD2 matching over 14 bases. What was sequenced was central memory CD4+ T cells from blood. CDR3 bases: TGTGCCAGCAGCCTGGGACTAGCGGGAGCCCATGAGCAGTTCTTC. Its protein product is CASSLGLAGAHEQFF. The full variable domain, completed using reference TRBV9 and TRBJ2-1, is DSGVTQTPKHLITATGQRVTLRCSPRSGDLSVYWYQQSLDQGLQFLIQYYNGEERAKGNILERFSAQQFPDLHSELNLSSLELGDSALYFCASSLGLAGAHEQFFGPGTRLTVL.